Shown below are 21 T cell receptor beta chains from a single sample sequenced in a study of blood T cell repertoires in COVID-19. Clones were sequenced by immunoSEQ multiplex PCR, and TCRdb holds only the in-frame ones, with some missing. The sample contains about 160,000 clones, roughly four fifths of which appear only once. The material sequenced was peripheral blood. The receptors were sampled from a man aged 35-49 years who had recovered from COVID-19.

The CDR3 spells CASSVTGTGSYEQYF. For the CDR3, the DNA is TGTGCCAGCAGCGTGACCGGGACTGGGTCCTACGAGCAGTACTTC. The chain combines TRBV7-2 with TRBJ2-7; D may be TRBD2 (6 bases). The CDR3 runs 15 residues. The germline V gene encodes CDR1 SGHTA and CDR2 FQGNSA. Trimming stripped 5 bases from V and 1 base from J, with 15 bases between.

The chain links TRBV12-3 or TRBV12-4 to TRBJ2-1; the D is unclear. Deletions cut 6 bases from V and 4 bases from J, with 10 bases between. CDR3 length: 13 residues. CDR3 nucleotides: TGTGCCAGCAGCTCGCAAGAGTACAATGAGCAGTTCTTC. It yields the protein CASSSQEYNEQFF.

This clone has a handful of counts. The CDR3 nucleotides read TGCGCCAGCAGCATTACTCCGGGACAGGGAAACTATGGCTACACCTTC. It is translated as CASSITPGQGNYGYTF. V is TRBV4-3 and J is TRBJ1-2; 9 bases match TRBD1. V lost 5 bases, J lost 2 bases, and 9 bases stayed unmatched. Germline V gene lookup returns CDR1 LGHNA and CDR2 YSLEER. The CDR3 is 16 amino acids.

The genes are TRBV9 and TRBJ1-1; TRBD1 might be the D (5 bases). The CDR3 loop spans 14 amino acids. V was pared by 0 bases and J by 8 bases, with 14 bases between. Per germline, CDR1 SGDLS and CDR2 YYNGEE. The CDR3 loop reads CASSVDGAGLEAFF. The CDR3 nucleotides are TGTGCCAGCAGCGTAGACGGCGCAGGGCTGGAAGCTTTCTTT.

This rearrangement joins TRBV6-5 to TRBJ1-1, with D unresolved. The CDR3 has 12 amino acids. The germline V gene encodes CDR1 MNHEY and CDR2 SVGAGI. The CDR3 nucleotides read TGTGCTTCGAGGTTCGGGAACACTGAAGCTTTCTTT. Translation gives CASRFGNTEAFF.

This sequence joins TRBV19 and TRBJ1-1; D not resolved. Trimming shortened V by 6 bases and J by 1 base, and 9 bases separated the two germline ends. Germline V gene sequence: CDR1 LNHDA, CDR2 SQIVND (reference sequence). The CDR3 sequence is 13 residues long. Here the CDR3 DNA reads TGTGCCAGTAGATCGTCGAGGAACACTGAAGCTTTCTTT. Protein: CASRSSRNTEAFF.

On this clone itself: One end of the junction is discordant with germline, which a read error may explain. This rearrangement joins TRBV19 to TRBJ2-2, with 13 nucleotides matching TRBD2. Germline V CDR1 and CDR2: LNHDA, SQIVND (reference sequence). This CDR3 region has 16 residues. CDR3 nucleotides: TGTGCCAGTAGCTGGACTAGCGGGAGACAACACCGGGGAGCTGTTTTT. Amino acid sequence: CASSWTSGRQHRGAVF. Together with reference TRBV19 and TRBJ2-2, the CDR3 gives the full variable domain: DGGITQSPKYLFRKEGQNVTLSCEQNLNHDAMYWYRQDPGQGLRLIYYSQIVNDFQKGDIAEGYSVSREKKESFPLTVTSAQKNPTAFYLCASSWTSGRQHRGAVFGEGSRLTVL.

V and J are TRBV7-2 and TRBJ1-1, with D maybe TRBD1 (5 bases). V lost 7 bases, J lost 0 bases, and 12 bases lay in between. This CDR3 region has 14 residues. Germline assignment: CDR1 SGHTA and CDR2 FQGNSA. The CDR3 nucleotides are TGTGCCAGCAAAGTGGGGCCTTTGAACACTGAAGCTTTCTTT. Its translation is CASKVGPLNTEAFF.

This clone occurred a few times. The chain couples TRBV6-4 to TRBJ2-2; TRBD2 aligns across 10 bases. This CDR3 has 16 residues. Germline CDR1 is MRHNA and CDR2 is SNTAGT. V shed 0 bases and J 5 bases; nucleotides not matched to a gene: 3. CDR3 sequence: CASSDSSSGRTGELFF. The CDR3 DNA follows: TGTGCCAGCAGTGACTCGAGTAGCGGGAGGACCGGGGAGCTGTTTTTT.

Here the CDR3 reads CASSGRGSTDTQYF. CDR3 DNA: TGTGCCAGCAGCGGAAGGGGGAGCACAGATACGCAGTATTTT. The V and J genes are TRBV9 and TRBJ2-3, with D possibly matching TRBD1 (6 bases). Trimming removed 3 bases at V and 0 bases at J, with 8 bases between. Germline CDR1 reads SGDLS; CDR2 reads YYNGEE. This CDR3 has 14 residues.

V gene TRBV6-5 combines with J gene TRBJ1-4; possible D gene TRBD1, 5 bases. Trimming cost V 5 bases and J 6 bases, with 16 bases left between them. This CDR3 region has 15 residues. From germline, CDR1 is MNHEY and CDR2 SVGAGI. The CDR3 DNA follows: TGTGCCAGCAGTAACGCGACAGAAGGCTATGAAAAACTGTTTTTT. The encoded protein is CASSNATEGYEKLFF.

The chain joins TRBV30 to TRBJ1-2; tentative D call: TRBD1 (5 bases). The CDR3 sequence is 14 residues long. From germline, CDR1 is GTSNPN and CDR2 SVGIG (reference sequence). Trimming took 2 bases from V and 1 from J, leaving 11 bases between them. This CDR3 is CAWSTWGGNYGYTF. DNA of the CDR3: TGTGCCTGGAGTACTTGGGGCGGTAACTATGGCTACACCTTC.

The V gene is TRBV2, the J gene TRBJ2-1, with 9 bases identical to TRBD2. With 6 bases clipped from V and 4 bases from J, the junction kept 7 bases outside the gene matches. The CDR3 consists of 15 residues. From germline, CDR1 is SNHLY and CDR2 FYNNEI. The DNA for the CDR3 is TGTGCCAGCAGATCCGGCGGGAGGGCGTACAATGAGCAGTTCTTC. It encodes CASRSGGRAYNEQFF. Full variable domain (outside the CDR3, taken from reference TRBV2 and TRBJ2-1): EPEVTQTPSHQVTQMGQEVILRCVPISNHLYFYWYRQILGQKVEFLVSFYNNEISEKSEIFDDQFSVERPDGSNFTLKIRSTKLEDSAMYFCASRSGGRAYNEQFFGPGTRLTVL.

The chain recombines TRBV7-2 with TRBJ1-6; TRBD1 aligns across 9 bases. The CDR3 covers 13 residues. Germline trimming cut 5 bases from V and 14 bases from J; bases unmatched to any gene: 7. The germline V gene encodes CDR1 SGHTA and CDR2 FQGNSA. CDR3 sequence reads: CASSRGQGWTLHF. CDR3 DNA: TGTGCCAGCAGCAGGGGACAGGGTTGGACCCTCCACTTT. Drawing the rest from reference TRBV7-2 and TRBJ1-6, the complete variable domain is GAGVSQSPSNKVTEKGKDVELRCDPISGHTALYWYRQSLGQGLEFLIYFQGNSAPDKSGLPSDRFSAERTGGSVSTLTIQRTQQEDSAVYLCASSRGQGWTLHFGNGTRLTVT.

The chain employs TRBV4-1 and TRBJ2-2, with 11 bases fitting TRBD1. With 3 bases clipped from V and 4 bases from J, the junction kept 4 bases outside the gene matches. The CDR3 totals 16 residues. The germline gives CDR1 MGHRA, CDR2 YSYEKL. CDR3: CASSQRTGGSTGELFF. The CDR3 nucleotides are TGCGCCAGCAGCCAGAGGACAGGGGGCTCCACCGGGGAGCTGTTTTTT.

J is TRBJ1-2 and V is TRBV2; D gene unclear. Looked up from germline, CDR1 is SNHLY and CDR2 is FYNNEI. The V end lost 1 base, the J end lost 8 bases, and 14 bases lay between the germline ends. The length of the CDR3 is 14 residues. The CDR3 reads CASSEVGEENGYTF. CDR3 nucleotides: TGTGCCAGCAGTGAAGTGGGAGAAGAAAACGGCTACACCTTC.

This clone has ten or more counts. This chain uses TRBV7-2 with TRBJ2-4; TRBD2 matches at 7 bases. V shed 3 bases, J shed 3 bases, and the junction held 8 bases outside the gene matches. Per germline, CDR1 SGHTA and CDR2 FQGNSA. This CDR3 comprises 16 residues. The DNA for the CDR3 is TGTGCCAGCAGCTTGGGGGGAGGGATGGTCAAAAACATTCAGTACTTC. Its translation is CASSLGGGMVKNIQYF.

The V gene is TRBV4-2, the J gene TRBJ1-2, with 7 bases fitting TRBD1. V trimming: 0 bases; J trimming: 4 bases; junction bases outside the gene matches: 5. CDR3 length equals 15 residues. The germline gives CDR1 LGHNA, CDR2 YNFKEQ. CDR3 region: CASSQDQRGLYGYTF. The CDR3 region has the DNA TGTGCCAGCAGCCAAGACCAGAGGGGGCTCTATGGCTACACCTTC.

The chain joins TRBV28 to TRBJ1-6, with D possibly being TRBD1 (6 bases). The CDR3 covers 15 residues. V gave up 6 bases and J gave up 5 bases, with 14 bases separating them. Germline assignment: CDR1 MDHEN and CDR2 SYDVKM. Here the CDR3 reads CASSPPQGNNSPLHF. The CDR3 DNA reads TGTGCCAGCAGCCCCCCTCAGGGGAATAATTCACCCCTCCACTTT.

This chain connects TRBV11-3 to TRBJ2-3; D call uncertain. The CDR3 is 14 amino acids. Germline CDR1 SGHNT, CDR2 YENEEA. V lost 1 base and J 10 bases, leaving 15 bases between the germline ends. The CDR3 spells CASSLVALVSPQYF. CDR3 coding DNA: TGTGCCAGCAGCTTAGTCGCCCTAGTTTCTCCGCAGTATTTT.

The V gene is TRBV7-9, the J gene TRBJ2-5, with 7 bases lining up with TRBD1. CDR3 length: 15 residues. Germline loops: CDR1 SEHNR, CDR2 FQNEAQ (reference sequence). With V trimmed by 3 bases and J by 3 bases, 7 bases remained unmatched. The CDR3 DNA is TGTGCCAGCAGCTTTTACTCGACAGGGAAAGAGACCCAGTACTTC. Protein product: CASSFYSTGKETQYF.